This TCR beta chain was observed in a study of T cells after yellow fever vaccination. Whole-study context: For low cell numbers, libraries were made with SMART-Seq v4 Ultra Low Input. Study findings and constraints: After the booster, roughly 96% of CD4 and 88% of CD8 primary-response clones were re-detected.

This clonotype was seen more than once but under ten times. No antigen is known for it. J gave up 1 base and V 5 bases, and 7 bases lay outside the gene matches. The CDR3 runs to 16 residues. Using its own MiXCR run on the 5' RACE reads, TCRdb lists one record per CDR3 protein. The sample includes 450,000 to 600,000 distinct CDR3 sequences, about 14% seen only once; the top ten take roughly 13%. The chain has TRBV12-3 or TRBV12-4 and TRBJ2-4; 8 nucleotides agree with TRBD1. Sequences were derived from PBMCs, sampled on the day of the yellow fever booster vaccination. This sequence was found in a man younger than 40 who received the YFV17D yellow fever vaccine. In nucleotides, the CDR3 is TGTGCCAGCAGTGACCCAACAGGGGGTGCCAAAAACATTCAGTACTTC. This encodes CASSDPTGGAKNIQYF.